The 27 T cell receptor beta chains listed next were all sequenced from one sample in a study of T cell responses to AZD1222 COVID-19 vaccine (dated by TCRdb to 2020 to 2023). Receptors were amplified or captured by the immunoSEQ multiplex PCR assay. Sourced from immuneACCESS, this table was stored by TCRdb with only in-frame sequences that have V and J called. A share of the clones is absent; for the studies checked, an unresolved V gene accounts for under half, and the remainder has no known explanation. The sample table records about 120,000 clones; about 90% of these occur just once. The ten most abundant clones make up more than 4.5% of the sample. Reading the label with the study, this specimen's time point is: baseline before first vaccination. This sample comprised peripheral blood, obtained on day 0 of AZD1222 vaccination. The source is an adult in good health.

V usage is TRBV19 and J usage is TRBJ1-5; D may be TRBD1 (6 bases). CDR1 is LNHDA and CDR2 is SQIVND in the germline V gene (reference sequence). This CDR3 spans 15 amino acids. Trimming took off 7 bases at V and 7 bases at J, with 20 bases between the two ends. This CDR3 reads CASMGLGGLGQPQHF. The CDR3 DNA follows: TGTGCCAGTATGGGTCTTGGGGGGCTTGGGCAGCCCCAGCATTTT. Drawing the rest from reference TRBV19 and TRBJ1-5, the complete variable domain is DGGITQSPKYLFRKEGQNVTLSCEQNLNHDAMYWYRQDPGQGLRLIYYSQIVNDFQKGDIAEGYSVSREKKESFPLTVTSAQKNPTAFYLCASMGLGGLGQPQHFGDGTRLSIL.

The CDR3 DNA reads TGTGCCAGCAGCGTAGCCGGGGGCGAAGAGACCCAGTACTTC. Amino acid sequence: CASSVAGGEETQYF. The chain employs TRBV9 and TRBJ2-5, with D possibly called TRBD1 or TRBD2 (6 bases each). With 0 bases removed from V and 3 bases from J, the gap between germline ends came to 9 bases. Germline V gene sequence: CDR1 SGDLS, CDR2 YYNGEE. The CDR3 length is 14 residues.

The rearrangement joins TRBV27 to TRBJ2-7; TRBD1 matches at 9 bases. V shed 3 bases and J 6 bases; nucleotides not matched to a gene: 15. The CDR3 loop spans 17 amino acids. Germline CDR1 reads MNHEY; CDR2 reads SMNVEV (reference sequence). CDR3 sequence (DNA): TGTGCCAGCAGTTTCCCCCCCCCGGGACAGGGATTGGCCGAGCAGTACTTC. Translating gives CASSFPPPGQGLAEQYF.

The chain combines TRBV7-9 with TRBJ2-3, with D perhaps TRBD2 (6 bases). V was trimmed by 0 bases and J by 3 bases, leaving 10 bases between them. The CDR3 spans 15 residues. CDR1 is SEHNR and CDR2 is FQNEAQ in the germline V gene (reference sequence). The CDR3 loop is CASSLAEGRTDTQYF. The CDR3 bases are TGTGCCAGCAGCTTAGCGGAGGGACGAACAGATACGCAGTATTTT.

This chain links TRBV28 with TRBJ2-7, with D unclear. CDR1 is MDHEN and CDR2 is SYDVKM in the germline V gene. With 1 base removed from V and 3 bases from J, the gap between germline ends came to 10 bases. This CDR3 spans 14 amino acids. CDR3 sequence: CASSLSRTFYEQYF. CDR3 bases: TGTGCCAGCAGTTTATCCCGGACCTTCTACGAGCAGTACTTC.

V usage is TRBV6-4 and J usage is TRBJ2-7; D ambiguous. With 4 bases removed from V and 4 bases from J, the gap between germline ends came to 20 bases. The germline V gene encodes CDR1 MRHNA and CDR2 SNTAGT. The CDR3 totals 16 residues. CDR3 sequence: CASSVDPAPCVYEQYF. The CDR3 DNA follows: TGTGCCAGCAGTGTTGATCCCGCTCCGTGTGTTTACGAGCAGTACTTC.

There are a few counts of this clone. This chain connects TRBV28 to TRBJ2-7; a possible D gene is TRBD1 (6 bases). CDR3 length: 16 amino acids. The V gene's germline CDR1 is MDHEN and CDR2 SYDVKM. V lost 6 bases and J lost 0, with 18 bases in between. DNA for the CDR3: TGTGCCAGCAGATTCAAGGACAGCAGACGCTCCTACGAGCAGTACTTC. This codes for CASRFKDSRRSYEQYF.

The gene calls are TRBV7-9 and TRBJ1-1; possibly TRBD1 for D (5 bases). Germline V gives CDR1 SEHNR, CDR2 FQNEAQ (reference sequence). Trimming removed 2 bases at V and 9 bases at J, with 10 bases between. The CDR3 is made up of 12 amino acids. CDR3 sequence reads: CASSLNDRQAFF. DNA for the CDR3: TGTGCCAGCAGCTTAAATGACAGACAAGCTTTCTTT.

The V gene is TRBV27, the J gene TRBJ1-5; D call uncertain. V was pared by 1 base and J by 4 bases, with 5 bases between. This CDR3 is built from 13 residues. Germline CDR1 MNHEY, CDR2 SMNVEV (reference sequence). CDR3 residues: CASSLWGNQPQHF. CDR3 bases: TGTGCCAGCAGTTTATGGGGAAATCAGCCCCAGCATTTT.

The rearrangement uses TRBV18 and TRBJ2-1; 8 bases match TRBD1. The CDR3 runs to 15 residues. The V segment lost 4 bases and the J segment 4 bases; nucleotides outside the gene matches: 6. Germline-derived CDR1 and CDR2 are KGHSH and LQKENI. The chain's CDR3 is CASSRGTGPYNEQFF. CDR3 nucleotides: TGTGCCAGCTCACGCGGGACAGGCCCGTACAATGAGCAGTTCTTC.

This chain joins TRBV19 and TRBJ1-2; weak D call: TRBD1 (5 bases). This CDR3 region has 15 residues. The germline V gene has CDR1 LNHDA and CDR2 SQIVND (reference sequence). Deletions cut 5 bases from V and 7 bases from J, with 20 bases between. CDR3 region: CASSSGPSPGFGYTF. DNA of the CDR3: TGTGCCAGTAGTTCGGGACCCTCCCCCGGGTTTGGCTACACCTTC.

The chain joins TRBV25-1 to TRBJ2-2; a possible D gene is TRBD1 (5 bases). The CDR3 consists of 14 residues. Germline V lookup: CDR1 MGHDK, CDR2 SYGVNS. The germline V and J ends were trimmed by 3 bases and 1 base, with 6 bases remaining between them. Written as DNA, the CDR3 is TGTGCCAGCAGTGACACAGGGAACACCGGGGAGCTGTTTTTT. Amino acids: CASSDTGNTGELFF.

The CDR3 loop is CATSRVGTEAFF. DNA for the CDR3: TGTGCCACCAGCAGAGTTGGGACAGAAGCTTTCTTT. This chain links TRBV15 with TRBJ1-1, with D tentatively TRBD1 (6 bases). Germline CDR1 LNHNV, CDR2 YYDKDF (reference sequence). The V and J ends lost 1 base and 8 bases respectively, with 8 bases between them. This CDR3 region has 12 residues.

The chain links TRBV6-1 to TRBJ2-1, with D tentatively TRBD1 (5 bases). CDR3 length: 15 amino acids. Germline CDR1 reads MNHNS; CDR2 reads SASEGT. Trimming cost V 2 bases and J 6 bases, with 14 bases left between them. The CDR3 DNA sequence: TGTGCCAGCAGTGAACCGGCAGGGCTGGGCAATGAGCAGTTCTTC. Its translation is CASSEPAGLGNEQFF.

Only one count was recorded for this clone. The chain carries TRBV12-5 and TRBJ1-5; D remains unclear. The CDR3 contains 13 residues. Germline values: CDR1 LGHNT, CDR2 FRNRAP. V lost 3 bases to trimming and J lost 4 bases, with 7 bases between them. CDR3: CASGFDLNQPQHF. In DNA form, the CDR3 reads TGTGCTAGTGGTTTTGACTTAAATCAGCCCCAGCATTTT.

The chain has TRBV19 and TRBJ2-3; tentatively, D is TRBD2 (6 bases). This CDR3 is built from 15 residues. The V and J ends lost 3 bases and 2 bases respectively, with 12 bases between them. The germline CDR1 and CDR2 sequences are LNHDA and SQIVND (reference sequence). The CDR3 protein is CASSILGRDTDTQYF. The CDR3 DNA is TGTGCCAGTAGTATCCTCGGGAGAGACACAGATACGCAGTATTTT.

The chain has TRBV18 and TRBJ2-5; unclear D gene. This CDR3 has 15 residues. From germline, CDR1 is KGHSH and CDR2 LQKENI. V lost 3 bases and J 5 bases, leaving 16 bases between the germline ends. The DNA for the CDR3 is TGTGCCAGCTCACCTAGTTCGGGCGTAGGGGAGACCCAGTACTTC. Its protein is CASSPSSGVGETQYF.

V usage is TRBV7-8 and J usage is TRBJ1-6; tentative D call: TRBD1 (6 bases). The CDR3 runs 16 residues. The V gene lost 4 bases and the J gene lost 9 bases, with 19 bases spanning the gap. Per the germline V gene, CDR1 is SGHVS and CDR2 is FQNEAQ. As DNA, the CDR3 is TGTGCCAGCAGCTCCGGGGGCAGGGCTTTTCCTTCACCCCTCCACTTT. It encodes CASSSGGRAFPSPLHF.

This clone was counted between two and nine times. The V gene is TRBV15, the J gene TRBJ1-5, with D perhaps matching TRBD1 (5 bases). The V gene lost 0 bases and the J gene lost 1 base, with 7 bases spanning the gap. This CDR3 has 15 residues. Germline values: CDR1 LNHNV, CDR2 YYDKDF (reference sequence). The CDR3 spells CATSRDPGSNQPQHF. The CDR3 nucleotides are TGTGCCACCAGCAGAGATCCAGGGAGCAATCAGCCCCAGCATTTT.

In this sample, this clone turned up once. The DNA of the CDR3 is TGTGCCAGTAGTACCTGGGACAGAGGGAATCAGCCCCAGCATTTT. The encoded protein is CASSTWDRGNQPQHF. V and J are TRBV19 and TRBJ1-5, with 7 positions matching TRBD1. CDR1 is LNHDA and CDR2 is SQIVND in the germline V gene (reference sequence). This CDR3 is 15 amino acids long. J lost 4 bases, V lost 4 bases, and 7 bases had no gene match.

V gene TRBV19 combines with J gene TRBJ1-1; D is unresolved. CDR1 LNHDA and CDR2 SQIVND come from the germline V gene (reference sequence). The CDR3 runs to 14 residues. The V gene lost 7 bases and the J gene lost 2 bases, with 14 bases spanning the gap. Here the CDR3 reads CASTRGGDNTEAFF. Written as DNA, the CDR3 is TGTGCCAGTACCCGTGGAGGTGACAACACTGAAGCTTTCTTT.

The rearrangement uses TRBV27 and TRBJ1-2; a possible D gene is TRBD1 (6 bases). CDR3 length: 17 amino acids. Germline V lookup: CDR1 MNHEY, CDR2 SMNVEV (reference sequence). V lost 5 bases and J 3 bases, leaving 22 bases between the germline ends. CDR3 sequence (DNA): TGTGCCAGCAGTCTCCACCCTTTTACAGGGTCGGACTATGGCTACACCTTC. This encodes CASSLHPFTGSDYGYTF.

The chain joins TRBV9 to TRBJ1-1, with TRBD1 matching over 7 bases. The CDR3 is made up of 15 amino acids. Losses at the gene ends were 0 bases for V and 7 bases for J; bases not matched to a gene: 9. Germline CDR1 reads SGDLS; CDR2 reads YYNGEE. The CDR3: CASSVATGINVEAFF. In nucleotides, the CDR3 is TGTGCCAGCAGCGTAGCGACAGGGATAAACGTTGAAGCTTTCTTT.

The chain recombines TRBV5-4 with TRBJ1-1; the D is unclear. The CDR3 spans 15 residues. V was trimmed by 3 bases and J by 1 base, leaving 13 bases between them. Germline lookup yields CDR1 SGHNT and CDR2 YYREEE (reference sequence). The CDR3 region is CASSSETLENTEAFF. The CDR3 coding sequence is TGTGCCAGCAGCTCAGAAACACTCGAGAACACTGAAGCTTTCTTT.

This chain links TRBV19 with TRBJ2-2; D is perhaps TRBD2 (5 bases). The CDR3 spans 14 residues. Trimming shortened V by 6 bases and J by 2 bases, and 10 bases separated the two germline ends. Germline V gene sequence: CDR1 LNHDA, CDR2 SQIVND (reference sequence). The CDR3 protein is CASRPGGNTGELFF. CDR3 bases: TGTGCCAGTAGACCCGGAGGAAACACCGGGGAGCTGTTTTTT.

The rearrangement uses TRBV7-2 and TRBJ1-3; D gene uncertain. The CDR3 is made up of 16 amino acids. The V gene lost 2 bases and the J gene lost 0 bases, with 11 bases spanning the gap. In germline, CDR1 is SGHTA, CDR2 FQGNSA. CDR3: CASSLNPLSSGNTIYF. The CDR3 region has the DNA TGTGCCAGCAGCTTAAATCCGTTAAGCTCTGGAAACACCATATATTTT.

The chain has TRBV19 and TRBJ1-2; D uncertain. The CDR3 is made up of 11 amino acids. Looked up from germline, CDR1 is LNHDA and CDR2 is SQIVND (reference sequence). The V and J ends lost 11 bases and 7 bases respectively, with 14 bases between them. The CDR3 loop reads CASRGWGGYTF. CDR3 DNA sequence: TGTGCCTCTCGCGGATGGGGTGGCTACACCTTC. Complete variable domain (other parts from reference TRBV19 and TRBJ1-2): DGGITQSPKYLFRKEGQNVTLSCEQNLNHDAMYWYRQDPGQGLRLIYYSQIVNDFQKGDIAEGYSVSREKKESFPLTVTSAQKNPTAFYLCASRGWGGYTFGSGTRLTVV.